Below, 22 T cell receptor beta chains from the same sample are listed, as sequenced in a study of blood T cell repertoires in COVID-19. Generated by immunoSEQ multiplex PCR, the TCRdb table keeps only in-frame clones and is missing some. The table shows roughly 250,000 clones, with 75% to 90% occurring only once. Sequenced material: peripheral blood. Source of these receptors: a woman in her forties with acute or convalescent COVID-19.

V and J are TRBV5-6 and TRBJ1-6; 9 bases line up with TRBD1. Germline assignment: CDR1 SGHDT and CDR2 YYEEEE. The CDR3 totals 16 residues. The junction had 8 bases not matched to a gene; V was cut back by 1 base and J by 9 bases. DNA for the CDR3: TGTGCCAGCAGCTTGCTTTTGGGACAGGGTAGTTCACCCCTCCACTTT. It yields the protein CASSLLLGQGSSPLHF.

V gene TRBV19 combines with J gene TRBJ2-1, with 10 bases lining up with TRBD1. CDR3 length equals 13 residues. Germline loops: CDR1 LNHDA, CDR2 SQIVND (reference sequence). V lost 10 bases, J lost 4 bases, and 4 bases stayed unmatched. This CDR3 reads CANRQGAYNEQFF. CDR3 DNA sequence: TGTGCCAATCGACAGGGGGCATACAATGAGCAGTTCTTC.

This clone was seen just once. V is TRBV30 and J is TRBJ1-5; 8 bases agree with TRBD1. With 4 bases clipped from V and 9 bases from J, the junction kept 8 bases outside the gene matches. Germline CDR1 is GTSNPN and CDR2 is SVGIG (reference sequence). This CDR3 is 13 amino acids long. CDR3 protein: CAWTTGARGPQHF. The DNA of the CDR3 is TGTGCCTGGACGACAGGGGCCCGTGGGCCCCAGCATTTT.

The CDR3 here is CASSFGWTGLAFF. CDR3 nucleotides: TGTGCCAGCAGTTTTGGTTGGACAGGGTTGGCTTTCTTT. V usage is TRBV12-3 or TRBV12-4 and J usage is TRBJ1-1, with 8 bases lining up with TRBD1. After removal of 3 bases from V and 11 bases from J, the junction contained 8 bases not matched to a gene. This CDR3 region has 13 residues.

The rearrangement links TRBV9 to TRBJ2-2; 7 bases map to TRBD1. CDR3 length equals 16 residues. Germline trimming cut 0 bases from V and 0 bases from J; bases unmatched to any gene: 2. The germline CDR1 and CDR2 sequences are SGDLS and YYNGEE. The CDR3 spells CASSVGQGANTGELFF. The CDR3 coding sequence is TGTGCCAGCAGCGTAGGGCAGGGGGCGAACACCGGGGAGCTGTTTTTT.

The chain couples TRBV27 to TRBJ1-2, with D maybe TRBD1 (6 bases). The V end was cut by 5 bases, the J end by 3 bases, with 16 bases between. The germline V gene encodes CDR1 MNHEY and CDR2 SMNVEV (reference sequence). This CDR3 spans 15 amino acids. DNA of the CDR3: TGTGCCAGCAGTCCCGGGACATTCCCTGACTATGGCTACACCTTC. Translating gives CASSPGTFPDYGYTF.

V is TRBV7-8 and J is TRBJ2-5, with 9 bases lining up with TRBD1. V lost 5 bases, J lost 3 bases, and 19 bases stayed unmatched. The CDR3 is 19 residues long. The germline V gene has CDR1 SGHVS and CDR2 FQNEAQ. The CDR3 reads CASSHLWRDRDHLKETQYF. DNA for the CDR3: TGTGCCAGCAGCCACCTTTGGCGGGACAGGGATCATCTAAAAGAGACCCAGTACTTC.

The chain recombines TRBV2 with TRBJ1-2, with a possible D match to TRBD1 (5 bases). V was clipped by 11 bases and J by 3 bases, with 10 bases between them. This CDR3 region has 11 residues. CDR1 is SNHLY, CDR2 FYNNEI, per germline. The CDR3 is CAGTTYYGYTF. The CDR3 coding sequence is TGTGCCGGGACTACTTACTATGGCTACACCTTC.

This clone came up a few times. This sequence joins TRBV2 and TRBJ1-6, with D tentatively TRBD1 (5 bases). This CDR3 spans 14 amino acids. V was shortened by 4 bases and J by 7 bases, with 11 bases between the two germline ends. Looked up from germline, CDR1 is SNHLY and CDR2 is FYNNEI. The CDR3 reads CASSGGRVNSPLHF. Here the CDR3 DNA reads TGTGCCAGCAGTGGTGGCAGGGTCAATTCACCCCTCCACTTT. The variable domain in full, completed from reference TRBV2 and TRBJ1-6, reads EPEVTQTPSHQVTQMGQEVILRCVPISNHLYFYWYRQILGQKVEFLVSFYNNEISEKSEIFDDQFSVERPDGSNFTLKIRSTKLEDSAMYFCASSGGRVNSPLHFGNGTRLTVT.

The rearrangement joins TRBV6-1 to TRBJ2-4; D is possibly TRBD2 (5 bases). The V gene's germline CDR1 is MNHNS and CDR2 SASEGT. Trimming left V 1 base short and J 6 bases short, with 19 bases between. This CDR3 contains 17 residues. This CDR3 is CASSEDPKIGVRNIQYF. In DNA form, the CDR3 reads TGTGCCAGCAGTGAAGACCCAAAAATCGGGGTCAGAAACATTCAGTACTTC.

This chain uses TRBV18 with TRBJ1-2; weak D call: TRBD1 (5 bases). CDR1 and CDR2 (germline): KGHSH, LQKENI. V was shortened by 3 bases and J by 6 bases, with 20 bases between the two germline ends. CDR3 length: 16 residues. DNA for the CDR3: TGTGCCAGCTCACCTACTGACAGCCGGGGGAGAGATGGCTACACCTTC. Its protein product is CASSPTDSRGRDGYTF.

The chain has TRBV18 and TRBJ2-3; no clear D gene. Trimming left V 0 bases short and J 4 bases short, with 5 bases between. This CDR3 comprises 13 residues. The germline V gene encodes CDR1 KGHSH and CDR2 LQKENI. CDR3 bases: TGTGCCAGCTCACCACCGGCCGCAGATACGCAGTATTTT. Translated: CASSPPAADTQYF.

The rearrangement links TRBV7-2 to TRBJ2-5; the D gene is possibly TRBD2 (6 bases). CDR1 is SGHTA, CDR2 FQGNSA, per germline. CDR3 length: 15 residues. V was pared by 6 bases and J by 7 bases, with 21 bases between. CDR3 bases: TGTGCCAGCAGGTACCGGGATCCTCGGAGGGGGACCCAGTACTTC. It specifies CASRYRDPRRGTQYF.

For this clone: Other DNA sequences in this sample translate to the same CDR3. V is TRBV9 and J is TRBJ2-1; 11 bases agree with TRBD2. The germline V gene has CDR1 SGDLS and CDR2 YYNGEE. CDR3 size: 16 residues. V gave up 5 bases and J gave up 3 bases; unmatched junction bases: 7. CDR3 sequence (DNA): TGTGCCAGCAGTTACGGACTAGCGGGCGACTACAATGAGCAGTTCTTC. Its translation: CASSYGLAGDYNEQFF.

The genes are TRBV6-6 and TRBJ2-4, with a possible D match to TRBD1 (5 bases). The germline V and J ends were trimmed by 5 bases and 1 base, with 18 bases remaining between them. Germline loops: CDR1 MNHNY, CDR2 SVGAGI (reference sequence). The length of the CDR3 is 17 residues. DNA of the CDR3: TGTGCCAGCAGTCCCCTCGGTAGGGGCCAGGCCAAAAACATTCAGTACTTC. Translation: CASSPLGRGQAKNIQYF.

This clone was seen just once. The rearrangement links TRBV11-2 to TRBJ2-2; D uncertain. CDR1 is SGHAT, CDR2 FQNNGV, per germline. V shed 6 bases and J shed 6 bases, with 5 bases lying between them. The CDR3 length is 11 residues. CDR3 bases: TGTGCCAGCAGAGAGTCCGGGGAGCTGTTTTTT. The encoded protein is CASRESGELFF.

This rearrangement joins TRBV19 to TRBJ1-2; 9 nucleotides agree with TRBD1. J gave up 3 bases and V 6 bases, and 5 bases lay outside the gene matches. Germline V lookup: CDR1 LNHDA, CDR2 SQIVND (reference sequence). The CDR3 extends over 14 amino acids. Written as DNA, the CDR3 is TGTGCCAGTAGCATCCGGGACAGGGACTATGGCTACACCTTC. Its protein product is CASSIRDRDYGYTF. The full variable domain, its missing parts supplied by reference TRBV19 and TRBJ1-2, is DGGITQSPKYLFRKEGQNVTLSCEQNLNHDAMYWYRQDPGQGLRLIYYSQIVNDFQKGDIAEGYSVSREKKESFPLTVTSAQKNPTAFYLCASSIRDRDYGYTFGSGTRLTVV.

The chain employs TRBV2 and TRBJ1-1; D perhaps matches TRBD1 (5 bases). Between the trimmed V and J ends, which lost 3 bases and 5 bases, there was a span of 7 bases. Germline V lookup: CDR1 SNHLY, CDR2 FYNNEI. The CDR3 covers 12 residues. CDR3: CASSDDRTEAFF. The CDR3 DNA reads TGTGCCAGCAGTGACGACAGAACTGAAGCTTTCTTT.

J is TRBJ1-1 and V is TRBV7-9; TRBD1 matches at 9 bases. This CDR3 is built from 13 residues. CDR1 and CDR2 (germline): SEHNR, FQNEAQ (reference sequence). J gave up 10 bases and V 2 bases, and 5 bases lay outside the gene matches. CDR3 sequence: CASSLFSTGGAFF. DNA for the CDR3: TGTGCCAGCAGCTTATTTTCGACAGGGGGAGCTTTCTTT. The complete variable domain, with remaining parts taken from reference TRBV7-9 and TRBJ1-1, reads DTGVSQNPRHKITKRGQNVTFRCDPISEHNRLYWYRQTLGQGPEFLTYFQNEAQLEKSRLLSDRFSAERPKGSFSTLEIQRTEQGDSAMYLCASSLFSTGGAFFGQGTRLTVV.

This clone is a singleton in its sample. This rearrangement joins TRBV12-3 or TRBV12-4 to TRBJ1-1, with D possibly TRBD1 on 6 matching bases. With 6 bases removed from V and 10 bases from J, the gap between germline ends came to 15 bases. The CDR3 consists of 12 residues. The DNA of the CDR3 is TGTGCCAGCAGATACACACAGGGTGCAGCTTTCTTT. This gives the protein CASRYTQGAAFF.

The V and J genes are TRBV6-5 and TRBJ1-1, with D perhaps TRBD1 (5 bases). The V end was cut by 2 bases, the J end by 1 base, with 8 bases between. This CDR3 comprises 14 residues. CDR1 and CDR2 (germline): MNHEY, SVGAGI. CDR3 nucleotide sequence: TGTGCCAGCAGTTACCAGGGCAAGAACACTGAAGCTTTCTTT. It is translated as CASSYQGKNTEAFF.

The chain couples TRBV18 to TRBJ1-2, with D tentatively TRBD1 (5 bases). The CDR3 is 13 residues long. CDR1 is KGHSH, CDR2 LQKENI, per germline. V gave up 1 base and J gave up 4 bases, with 7 bases separating them. The CDR3 coding sequence is TGTGCCAGCTCACCACGGGGGGTCTATGGCTACACCTTC. It translates to CASSPRGVYGYTF.